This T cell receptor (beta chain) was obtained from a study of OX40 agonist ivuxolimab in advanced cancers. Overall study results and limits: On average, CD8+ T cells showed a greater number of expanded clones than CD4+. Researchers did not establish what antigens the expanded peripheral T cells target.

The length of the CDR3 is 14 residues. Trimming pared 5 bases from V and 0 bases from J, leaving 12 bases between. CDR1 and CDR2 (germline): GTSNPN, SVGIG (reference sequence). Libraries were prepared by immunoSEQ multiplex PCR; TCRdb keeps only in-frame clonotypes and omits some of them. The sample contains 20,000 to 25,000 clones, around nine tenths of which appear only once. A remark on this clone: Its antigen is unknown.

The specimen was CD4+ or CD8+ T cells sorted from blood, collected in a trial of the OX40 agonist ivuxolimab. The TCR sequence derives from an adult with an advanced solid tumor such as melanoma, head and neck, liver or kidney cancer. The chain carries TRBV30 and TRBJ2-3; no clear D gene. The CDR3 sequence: CAWAGRYSTDTQYF. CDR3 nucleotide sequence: TGTGCCTGGGCCGGGCGCTACAGCACAGATACGCAGTATTTT.